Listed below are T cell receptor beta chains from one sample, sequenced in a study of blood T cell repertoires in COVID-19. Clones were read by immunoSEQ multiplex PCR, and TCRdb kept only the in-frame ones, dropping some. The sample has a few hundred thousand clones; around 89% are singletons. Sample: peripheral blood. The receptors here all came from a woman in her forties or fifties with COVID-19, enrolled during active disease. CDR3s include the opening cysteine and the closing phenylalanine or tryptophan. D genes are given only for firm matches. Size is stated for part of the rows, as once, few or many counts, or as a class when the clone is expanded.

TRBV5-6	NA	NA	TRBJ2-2	TGTGCCAGCAGCCCCGTCGTCACCGGGGAGCTGTTTTTT	CASSPVVTGELFF
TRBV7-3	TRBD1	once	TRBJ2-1	TGTGCCAGCAGCTTAACGGCCGGGACAGACAATGAGCAGTTCTTC	CASSLTAGTDNEQFF
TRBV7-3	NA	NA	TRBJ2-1	TGTGCCAGCAGCTTATGGTCCGTCAGTAACAATGAGCAGTTCTTC	CASSLWSVSNNEQFF
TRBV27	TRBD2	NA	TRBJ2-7	TGTGCCAGCAGTTACTCACTAGCGGGAGGGCCCATGCACGAGCAGTACTTC	CASSYSLAGGPMHEQYF
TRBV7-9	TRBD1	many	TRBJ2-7	TGTGCCAGCAGCTTGTCGGGACAGGGGGCCTACGAGCAGTACTTC	CASSLSGQGAYEQYF
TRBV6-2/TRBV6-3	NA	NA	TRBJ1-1	TGTGCCAGCAGTCCAGGCTACCCTGAAGCTTTCTTT	CASSPGYPEAFF
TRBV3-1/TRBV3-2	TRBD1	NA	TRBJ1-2	TGTGCCAGCAGCCCTACCTGGGACAGGCCTTACTATGGCTACACCTTC	CASSPTWDRPYYGYTF
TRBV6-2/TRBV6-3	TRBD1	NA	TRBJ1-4	TGTGCCAGCAGCTCCGGGACAGCCCTACCAACTAATGAAAAACTGTTTTTT	CASSSGTALPTNEKLFF
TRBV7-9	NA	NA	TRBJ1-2	TGTGCCAGCAGCTTCCAGTCGGGGGGCTGGGGCTACACCTTC	CASSFQSGGWGYTF
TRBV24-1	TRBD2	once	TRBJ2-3	TGTGCCACAGGGCGGGAGACCACAGATACGCAGTATTTT	CATGRETTDTQYF
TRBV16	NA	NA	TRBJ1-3	TGTGCCAGCAGCCAATCCGCGGGACTCAACTCTGGAAACACCATATATTTT	CASSQSAGLNSGNTIYF
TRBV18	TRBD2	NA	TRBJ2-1	TGTGCCAGCTCACCACCGGGACTAGCGGGAGCTAATGAGCAGTTCTTC	CASSPPGLAGANEQFF
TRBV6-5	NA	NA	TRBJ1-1	TGTGCCAGCAGTTCAACCGGGCAGGGGATGTACACTGAAGCTTTCTTT	CASSSTGQGMYTEAFF
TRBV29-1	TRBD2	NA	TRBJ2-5	TGCAGCGTCGACCCGGGACTAGCGGGAGGAGAGACCCAGTACTTC	CSVDPGLAGGETQYF
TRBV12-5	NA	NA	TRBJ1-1	TGTGCTAGTGGACAAAAACCCAACACTGAAGCTTTCTTT	CASGQKPNTEAFF
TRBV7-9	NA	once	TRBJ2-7	TGTGCCAGCAGCTCGGGCGGGGCATCCTACGAGCAGTACTTC	CASSSGGASYEQYF
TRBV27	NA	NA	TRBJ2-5	TGTGCCAGCAGTCCCTCGTACCAAGAGACCCAGTACTTC	CASSPSYQETQYF
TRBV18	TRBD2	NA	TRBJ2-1	TGTGCCAGCTCACCACCGTTAGCGGGAGGTGGCAATGAGCAGTTCTTC	CASSPPLAGGGNEQFF
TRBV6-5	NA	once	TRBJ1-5	TGTGCCAGCAGTTACGGGGGGGCAAGCAATCAGCCCCAGCATTTT	CASSYGGASNQPQHF
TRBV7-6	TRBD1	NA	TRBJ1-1	TGTGCCAGCAGCTTAGGGGAAGGACAGGGGGCGGGTACTGAAGCTTTCTTT	CASSLGEGQGAGTEAFF
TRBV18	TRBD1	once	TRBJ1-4	TGTGCCAGCTCACCACCTAGACAGGGGCTATCCGATGAAAAACTGTTTTTT	CASSPPRQGLSDEKLFF
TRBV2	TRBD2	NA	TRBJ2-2	TGTGCCACCAAAGGGTCTGAGCGGGAGATTCACACCGGGGAGCTGTTTTTT	CATKGSEREIHTGELFF
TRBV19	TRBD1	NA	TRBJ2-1	TGTGCCAGTAGCGACAGGGGTGCCGACAATGAGCAGTTCTTC	CASSDRGADNEQFF
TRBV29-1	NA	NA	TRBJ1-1	TGCAGCGTCGGCATACCCGGGGGGTTTACTGAAGCTTTCTTT	CSVGIPGGFTEAFF
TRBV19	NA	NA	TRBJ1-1	TGTGCCAGTAGTATAGTGGGTAGCCAGAACACTGAAGCTTTCTTT	CASSIVGSQNTEAFF
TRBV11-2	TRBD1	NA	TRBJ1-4	TGTGCCAGCAGCTTAGGGACAGGTTCCGCGGAAAAACTGTTTTTT	CASSLGTGSAEKLFF
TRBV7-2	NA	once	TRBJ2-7	TGTGCCAGCAGCTTAATTGCGGCCTACGAGCAGTACTTC	CASSLIAAYEQYF
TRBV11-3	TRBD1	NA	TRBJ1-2	TGTGCCAGCAGCTGGGGACAGCAGAGTCCCCGTCTAGACTATGGCTACACCTTC	CASSWGQQSPRLDYGYTF
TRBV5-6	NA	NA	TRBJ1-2	TGTGCCAGCACCTTGGAGGGGAGGAGTGGCTACACCTTC	CASTLEGRSGYTF
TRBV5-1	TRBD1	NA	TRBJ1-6	TGCGCCAGCAGCTTGCTGTCCGGGACAGGGAGTTCACCCCTCCACTTT	CASSLLSGTGSSPLHF
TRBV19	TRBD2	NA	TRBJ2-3	TGTGCCAGTAGTCCGGGACTAGCGGCCCGCACAGATACGCAGTATTTT	CASSPGLAARTDTQYF
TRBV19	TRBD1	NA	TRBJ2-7	TGTGCCAGTAGTAAAGGGACAGATTCTCTCCTCCACTACGAGCAGTACTTC	CASSKGTDSLLHYEQYF
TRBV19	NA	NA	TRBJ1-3	TGTGCCAGTAGTCGCACAGGGTATAGGGACACCATATATTTT	CASSRTGYRDTIYF
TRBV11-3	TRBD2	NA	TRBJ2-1	TGTGCCAGCAGCTTAGGGTTCCTCGGGGCTAGCGGACACAATGAGCAGTTCTTC	CASSLGFLGASGHNEQFF
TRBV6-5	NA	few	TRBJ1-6	TGTGCCAGCAGGGTCCACGGCTCCTATAATTCACCCCTCCACTTT	CASRVHGSYNSPLHF
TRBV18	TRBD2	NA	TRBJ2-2	TGTGCCAGCTCAACTAGCGGGAGGGGAACCGGGGAGCTGTTTTTT	CASSTSGRGTGELFF
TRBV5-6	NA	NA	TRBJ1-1	TGTGCCAGCAGCCGGGGATCGGGTACTGAAGCTTTCTTT	CASSRGSGTEAFF